This TCR beta chain was sequenced for a study of T cell changes during pregnancy in multiple sclerosis. Assay: immunoSEQ multiplex PCR; the TCRdb copy retains only in-frame clones and omits some. The top ten clones hold around 3% of a sample with some 56,000 clones, about 94% of them seen once. From germline, CDR1 is MDHEN and CDR2 SYDVKM. With 11 bases removed from V and 3 bases from J, the gap between germline ends came to 17 bases. This CDR3 has 14 residues. The TCR was taken from a female donor in good health, enrolled as a control in a pregnancy study. The chain links TRBV28 to TRBJ1-5; D not resolved. Sequencing used peripheral blood, obtained in the third trimester of pregnancy. The CDR3 loop reads CAGAPRPSNQPQHF. The CDR3 region has the DNA TGTGCCGGAGCCCCGCGCCCTTCCAATCAGCCCCAGCATTTT.